Shown below are 3 T cell receptor beta chains from a single sample sequenced in a study of blood T cell repertoires in COVID-19. Clones were sequenced by immunoSEQ multiplex PCR, and TCRdb holds only the in-frame ones, with some missing. The table lists 290,000 or so clones, roughly four fifths of them singletons. Sequenced material: PBMCs or T cells enriched from blood (not recorded which). The receptors shown here come from a man aged 40-49 years who had been exposed to COVID-19.

The V gene is TRBV2, the J gene TRBJ2-5; tentatively, D is TRBD2 (6 bases). This CDR3 comprises 12 residues. The germline V and J ends were trimmed by 8 bases and 5 bases, with 12 bases remaining between them. Germline CDR1 and CDR2: SNHLY and FYNNEI. CDR3: CASVAGLETQYF. DNA of the CDR3: TGTGCCAGCGTGGCGGGGCTGGAGACCCAGTACTTC.

The chain has TRBV30 and TRBJ2-3; 9 bases are shared with TRBD1. Germline V gene data show CDR1 as GTSNPN and CDR2 as SVGIG (reference sequence). V was clipped by 1 base and J by 8 bases; unmatched bases: 13. The CDR3 length is 16 residues. The CDR3 loop is CAWSAQMTGGGGTQYF. In nucleotides, the CDR3 is TGTGCCTGGAGTGCCCAAATGACAGGGGGAGGAGGTACGCAGTATTTT.

The rearrangement joins TRBV30 to TRBJ1-5; TRBD1 aligns across 8 bases. The V and J ends lost 4 bases and 7 bases, in that order; junction bases with no gene match: 6. CDR1 GTSNPN and CDR2 SVGIG come from the germline V gene (reference sequence). The CDR3 contains 13 residues. CDR3 in amino acids: CAWNKDREQPQHF. As DNA, the CDR3 is TGTGCCTGGAACAAGGACAGGGAACAGCCCCAGCATTTT.